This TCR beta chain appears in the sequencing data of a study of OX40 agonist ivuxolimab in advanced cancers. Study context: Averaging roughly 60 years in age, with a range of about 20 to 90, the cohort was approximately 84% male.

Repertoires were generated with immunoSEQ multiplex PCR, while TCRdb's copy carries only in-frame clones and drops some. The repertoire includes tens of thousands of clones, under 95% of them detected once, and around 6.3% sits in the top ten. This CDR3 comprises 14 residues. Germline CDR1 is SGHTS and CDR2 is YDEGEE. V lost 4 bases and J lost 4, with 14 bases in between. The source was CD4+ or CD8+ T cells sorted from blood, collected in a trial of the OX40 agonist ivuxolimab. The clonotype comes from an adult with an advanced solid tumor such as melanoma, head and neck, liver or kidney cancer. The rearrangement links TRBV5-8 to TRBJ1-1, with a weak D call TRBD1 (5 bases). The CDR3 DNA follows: TGTGCCAGCAGCAAAAACGCAGGGAGCACTGAAGCTTTCTTT. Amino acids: CASSKNAGSTEAFF.